One and the same sample provided the 20 T cell receptor beta chains below, sequenced in a study of T cell repertoires in cytomegalovirus infection. TCRdb processed the reads anew with MiXCR; each CDR3 protein has one entry. The repertoire holds 450,000 to 600,000 distinct CDR3 sequences, roughly 10% seen once, with 10% in the top ten. Sequenced input: PBMCs. The receptor set was obtained from a human donor in good health (CMV status not recorded). Some clones in this sample may be carry-over from other donors' samples.

Concerning this clonotype itself: A much larger clone is a single base away; this may be a read error. This chain links TRBV7-9 with TRBJ2-7; D uncertain. V lost 6 bases, J lost 9 bases, and 12 bases lay in between. In germline, CDR1 is SEHNR, CDR2 FQNEAQ (reference sequence). The length of the CDR3 is 11 residues. CDR3 sequence (DNA): TGTGCCAGCAGTAAGGGCCACGGGCAGTACTTC. Translating gives CASSKGHGQYF.

This clonotype was seen at least ten times. This rearrangement joins TRBV7-2 to TRBJ2-5; 9 bases map to TRBD1. This CDR3 is 15 amino acids long. Trimming cost V 4 bases and J 5 bases; bases outside gene matches: 8. The germline V gene encodes CDR1 SGHTA and CDR2 FQGNSA. CDR3 DNA: TGTGCCAGCAGCTCCCACAGGGGGCTTCGGGAGACCCAGTACTTC. Protein product: CASSSHRGLRETQYF.

J is TRBJ1-1 and V is TRBV12-3 or TRBV12-4, with 7 positions matching TRBD1. The CDR3 extends over 15 amino acids. V shed 3 bases and J 1 base; nucleotides not matched to a gene: 5. The CDR3 bases are TGTGCCAGCAGTTTCAACAGGGGAAAGAACACTGAAGCTTTCTTT. Protein sequence: CASSFNRGKNTEAFF.

The gene calls are TRBV7-9 and TRBJ1-6; maybe TRBD1 (5 bases). The CDR3 runs 14 residues. V was trimmed by 4 bases and J by 10 bases, leaving 14 bases between them. Germline V gene data show CDR1 as SEHNR and CDR2 as FQNEAQ (reference sequence). In nucleotides, the CDR3 is TGTGCCAGCAGCTACACAGGATCTGGATCACCCCTCCACTTT. This translates into CASSYTGSGSPLHF.

The chain carries TRBV18 and TRBJ2-2; D perhaps matches TRBD2 (6 bases). Trimming took off 2 bases at V and 1 base at J, with 11 bases between the two ends. From germline, CDR1 is KGHSH and CDR2 LQKENI. The CDR3 is 16 amino acids. The CDR3 DNA follows: TGTGCCAGCTCACCATCACTAGCTCAGAACACCGGGGAGCTGTTTTTT. Encoded protein: CASSPSLAQNTGELFF.

This clonotype was recorded many times. This chain connects TRBV12-3 or TRBV12-4 to TRBJ2-5; D is unresolved. V was trimmed by 6 bases and J by 0 bases, leaving 8 bases between them. The length of the CDR3 is 13 residues. The CDR3 DNA reads TGTGCCAGCAGCATTAGACACCAAGAGACCCAGTACTTC. Residues: CASSIRHQETQYF.

Only a few counts were recorded for this clonotype. The rearrangement links TRBV12-3 or TRBV12-4 to TRBJ1-1; D ambiguous. The length of the CDR3 is 15 residues. The ends were cut back, 1 base at V and 8 bases at J, with 17 bases in the middle. The CDR3 loop is CASSLVHGSLAEAFF. CDR3 DNA: TGTGCCAGCAGTTTAGTACACGGGAGTCTGGCCGAAGCTTTCTTT.

In regard to this clonotype: This may stem from a read error, because a much larger clone lies one nucleotide away. This rearrangement joins TRBV6-6 to TRBJ1-1; 7 nucleotides align to TRBD1. The CDR3 consists of 13 residues. Per the germline V gene, CDR1 is MNHNY and CDR2 is SVGAGI (reference sequence). As DNA, the CDR3 is TGTGCCAGCAGCGTTACAGGGGACACTGAAGCTCTCTTT. This encodes CASSVTGDTEALF.

This chain links TRBV7-9 with TRBJ1-3; D is unresolved. CDR3 length equals 15 residues. The germline V gene encodes CDR1 SEHNR and CDR2 FQNEAQ (reference sequence). V lost 6 bases and J lost 2, with 14 bases in between. Written as DNA, the CDR3 is TGTGCCAGCAGTACCCCCGCGGGCCCTGGAAACACCATATATTTT. Encoded protein: CASSTPAGPGNTIYF.

Ten or more counts support this clonotype. J is TRBJ1-2 and V is TRBV7-6, with D unresolved. This CDR3 has 16 residues. Germline CDR1 is SGHVS and CDR2 is FNYEAQ. Trimming removed 3 bases from V and 1 base from J, with 15 bases in between. As DNA, the CDR3 is TGTGCCAGCAGCTTGTCCTCGACGGGTCATAACTATGGCTACACCTTC. Its protein product is CASSLSSTGHNYGYTF.

This clonotype was counted many times. The chain employs TRBV4-2 and TRBJ2-5, with 15 positions matching TRBD2. V trimming: 5 bases; J trimming: 4 bases; junction bases outside the gene matches: 8. CDR3 length: 17 amino acids. Germline CDR1 LGHNA, CDR2 YNFKEQ. In nucleotides, the CDR3 is TGTGCCAGCAGCTGGACTAGCGGGGGGGCCGATAGAGAGACCCAGTACTTC. Protein product: CASSWTSGGADRETQYF.

V usage is TRBV7-4 and J usage is TRBJ1-4; perhaps TRBD1 as D (6 bases). Germline CDR1 is SGHVT and CDR2 is SQSDAQ. The V gene lost 7 bases and the J gene lost 3 bases, with 15 bases spanning the gap. The CDR3 extends over 15 amino acids. The CDR3 DNA sequence: TGTGCCAGCAATTACCGGGACACCCCTAATGAAAAACTGTTTTTT. Translating gives CASNYRDTPNEKLFF.

This clonotype was observed a handful of times. This chain connects TRBV7-9 to TRBJ2-3; possibly TRBD1 or TRBD2 for D (5 bases each). Trimming removed 0 bases at V and 8 bases at J, with 18 bases between. The CDR3 loop spans 16 amino acids. From germline, CDR1 is SEHNR and CDR2 FQNEAQ (reference sequence). The CDR3: CASSLAGTAYRSTQYF. Written as DNA, the CDR3 is TGTGCCAGCAGCTTAGCGGGGACGGCATACAGGAGTACGCAGTATTTT.

This clonotype was counted ten times or more. The chain carries TRBV9 and TRBJ1-1; D remains unclear. CDR3 length equals 15 residues. Germline V gene data show CDR1 as SGDLS and CDR2 as YYNGEE. V was clipped by 0 bases and J by 0 bases, with 9 bases between them. The DNA for the CDR3 is TGTGCCAGCAGCGTAGATGGCAGAGTGAACACTGAAGCTTTCTTT. Encoded protein: CASSVDGRVNTEAFF.

This chain links TRBV2 with TRBJ2-1; 9 bases map to TRBD2. Trimming at V came to 6 bases and at J to 0 bases, leaving 18 bases not matched to a gene. Germline assignment: CDR1 SNHLY and CDR2 FYNNEI. The CDR3 totals 20 residues. The CDR3 reads CASRGRAGGPILSSYNEQFF. For the CDR3, the DNA is TGTGCCAGCAGGGGCCGGGCGGGAGGGCCAATATTAAGCTCCTACAATGAGCAGTTCTTC.

In this sample, this clonotype turned up many times. The genes are TRBV6-1 and TRBJ2-3, with no clear D. This CDR3 is built from 15 residues. V lost 1 base and J lost 6, with 14 bases in between. Germline CDR1 and CDR2: MNHNS and SASEGT. CDR3 bases: TGTGCCAGCAGTGAAGGAGTTAACCCCACGGATACGCAGTATTTT. Its protein is CASSEGVNPTDTQYF.

This clonotype was seen ten or more times. The chain employs TRBV19 and TRBJ1-2; D is unclear. Germline loops: CDR1 LNHDA, CDR2 SQIVND (reference sequence). The CDR3 spans 17 residues. V was pared by 9 bases and J by 1 base, with 24 bases between. This CDR3 reads CASHPGPDEMLNYGYTF. The CDR3 bases are TGTGCCAGCCACCCCGGGCCCGACGAGATGCTTAACTATGGCTACACCTTC.

This clonotype was seen only a few times. The V call is TRBV20-1, the J call TRBJ1-1; D gene ambiguous. The germline CDR1 and CDR2 sequences are DFQATT and SNEGSKA (reference sequence). The CDR3 is made up of 14 amino acids. Trimming pared 0 bases from V and 2 bases from J, leaving 10 bases between. The CDR3 loop reads CSARDLTRNTEAFF. The CDR3, as DNA: TGCAGTGCTAGAGATCTGACGAGAAACACTGAAGCTTTCTTT.

This clonotype was seen more than once but under ten times. The chain carries TRBV9 and TRBJ2-5; 11 nucleotides line up with TRBD1. The germline CDR1 and CDR2 sequences are SGDLS and YYNGEE. V was clipped by 3 bases and J by 4 bases; unmatched bases: 5. The CDR3 is made up of 15 amino acids. CDR3: CASSAGQGVGETQYF. In DNA form, the CDR3 reads TGTGCCAGCAGCGCGGGACAGGGGGTAGGAGAGACCCAGTACTTC. Variable domain in full (rest from reference TRBV9 and TRBJ2-5): DSGVTQTPKHLITATGQRVTLRCSPRSGDLSVYWYQQSLDQGLQFLIQYYNGEERAKGNILERFSAQQFPDLHSELNLSSLELGDSALYFCASSAGQGVGETQYFGPGTRLLVL.

The V and J genes are TRBV28 and TRBJ1-5; possible D gene TRBD1, 5 bases. Trimming took off 6 bases at V and 7 bases at J, with 19 bases between the two ends. The CDR3 consists of 15 residues. Germline CDR1 and CDR2: MDHEN and SYDVKM. The CDR3 region has the DNA TGTGCCAGCAGCTTAACCGGCGGGGCGCGACAGCCCCAGCATTTT. Its translation is CASSLTGGARQPQHF.